Listed here are 17 T cell receptor beta chains from one sample, sequenced in a study of T cells after posttransplantation cyclophosphamide. Cyclophosphamide on days +3 and +4 followed busulfan-fludarabine conditioning and a marrow graft. Generated by immunoSEQ multiplex PCR, the TCRdb table keeps only in-frame clones and is missing some. The sample has over 10,000 clones, roughly 1.9% seen once. The sequencing here drew on PBMCs, taken after allogeneic stem cell transplant with posttransplant cyclophosphamide. The receptors were gathered from a male patient in his thirties who received an allogeneic stem cell transplant from a related donor, was CMV-positive, and had no GVHD. Part of the T cell pool may stem from the graft donor.

The gene calls are TRBV5-4 and TRBJ2-7, with D unresolved. Germline CDR1 and CDR2: SGHNT and YYREEE (reference sequence). V was trimmed by 0 bases and J by 3 bases, leaving 7 bases between them. This CDR3 is built from 13 residues. The CDR3 loop is CASSLDINYEQYF. The CDR3 bases are TGTGCCAGCAGCTTGGACATAAACTACGAGCAGTACTTC.

This clone was picked up a small number of times. V and J are TRBV4-1 and TRBJ2-5; possibly TRBD1 for D (6 bases). The CDR3 extends over 14 amino acids. V lost 0 bases to trimming and J lost 8 bases, with 13 bases between them. CDR1 MGHRA and CDR2 YSYEKL come from the germline V gene. The CDR3 DNA reads as TGCGCCAGCAGCCAAGATCTCCAGGGGATAACCCAGTACTTC. Protein product: CASSQDLQGITQYF.

The chain joins TRBV9 to TRBJ2-3; 16 bases line up with TRBD2. The J segment lost 6 bases and the V segment lost 4 bases, leaving 8 bases of the junction unmatched. Germline-derived CDR1 and CDR2 are SGDLS and YYNGEE. This CDR3 is 17 amino acids long. The CDR3 nucleotides read TGTGCCAGCAGCTACGGGACTAGCGGGGGGGCAGGGGATACGCAGTATTTT. Translation gives CASSYGTSGGAGDTQYF.

This clone appeared a few times. The rearrangement uses TRBV5-1 and TRBJ2-7, with a possible D match to TRBD1 (5 bases). This CDR3 has 15 residues. Germline assignment: CDR1 SGHRS and CDR2 YFSETQ. Trimming left V 4 bases short and J 0 bases short, with 14 bases between. CDR3 in amino acids: CASSRNWGPSYEQYF. The DNA for the CDR3 is TGCGCCAGCAGCCGGAATTGGGGCCCCTCCTACGAGCAGTACTTC.

This clone was seen only a few times. A read error may account for a junction end that differs from germline. The J gene is TRBJ1-2, the V gene TRBV5-1; tentative D call: TRBD1 (6 bases). The germline CDR1 and CDR2 sequences are SGHRS and YFSETQ. This CDR3 has 16 residues. CDR3 DNA sequence: TGCGTCAGCAGCGAAACCGGGACAAGAGCTAACTATGGCTACACCTTC. This encodes CVSSETGTRANYGYTF.

This rearrangement joins TRBV9 to TRBJ2-7, with a weak D call TRBD1 (6 bases). Germline V lookup: CDR1 SGDLS, CDR2 YYNGEE. This CDR3 spans 13 amino acids. V lost 3 bases to trimming and J lost 1 base, with 8 bases between them. This chain's CDR3 is CASSGRGSYEQYF. The CDR3 DNA sequence: TGTGCCAGCAGCGGCAGGGGTTCCTACGAGCAGTACTTC.

This clone was seen only a few times. The chain joins TRBV7-2 to TRBJ2-6; D might be TRBD1 (6 bases). Germline V gene lookup returns CDR1 SGHTA and CDR2 FQGNSA. There are 15 residues in the CDR3. V lost 5 bases and J 2 bases, leaving 10 bases between the germline ends. The CDR3 is CASSGQMAGANVLTF. The CDR3 DNA reads TGTGCCAGCAGCGGACAGATGGCTGGGGCCAACGTCCTGACTTTC. The entire variable domain, with the rest obtained from reference TRBV7-2 and TRBJ2-6, is as follows: GAGVSQSPSNKVTEKGKDVELRCDPISGHTALYWYRQSLGQGLEFLIYFQGNSAPDKSGLPSDRFSAERTGGSVSTLTIQRTQQEDSAVYLCASSGQMAGANVLTFGAGSRLTVL.

In this sample, this clone turned up a few times. The V gene is TRBV2, the J gene TRBJ1-5; a weak D match, TRBD1 (6 bases). Germline values: CDR1 SNHLY, CDR2 FYNNEI. Trimming cost V 6 bases and J 3 bases, with 15 bases left between them. The CDR3 loop spans 15 amino acids. CDR3 protein: CASSADSRFNQPQHF. Written as DNA, the CDR3 is TGTGCCAGCAGCGCGGACAGTCGTTTCAATCAGCCCCAGCATTTT.

This clone was picked up a small number of times. The chain joins TRBV4-2 to TRBJ2-1; 7 nucleotides line up with TRBD2. CDR1 LGHNA and CDR2 YNFKEQ come from the germline V gene. The CDR3 extends over 20 amino acids. The J segment lost 1 base and the V segment lost 0 bases, leaving 15 bases of the junction unmatched. This chain's CDR3 is CASSQDLMTSSLGSYNEQFF. The CDR3 DNA follows: TGTGCCAGCAGCCAAGATCTAATGACTAGCTCCCTAGGTTCCTACAATGAGCAGTTCTTC.

The rearrangement joins TRBV7-9 to TRBJ2-3; D remains ambiguous. CDR3 size: 11 residues. Looked up from germline, CDR1 is SEHNR and CDR2 is FQNEAQ (reference sequence). The V end lost 3 bases, the J end lost 5 bases, and 3 bases lay between the germline ends. The CDR3: CASSFGDTQYF. The CDR3 DNA sequence: TGTGCCAGCAGCTTCGGAGATACGCAGTATTTT. The full variable domain, completed using reference TRBV7-9 and TRBJ2-3, is DTGVSQNPRHKITKRGQNVTFRCDPISEHNRLYWYRQTLGQGPEFLTYFQNEAQLEKSRLLSDRFSAERPKGSFSTLEIQRTEQGDSAMYLCASSFGDTQYFGPGTRLTVL.

In its sample, this clone was seen a few times. The chain employs TRBV2 and TRBJ2-7; D is unresolved. Per the germline V gene, CDR1 is SNHLY and CDR2 is FYNNEI. The germline V and J ends were trimmed by 8 bases and 0 bases, with 8 bases remaining between them. CDR3 size: 12 residues. In DNA, the CDR3 is TGTGCCAGCGGGCCCAACTCCTACGAGCAGTACTTC. It codes for CASGPNSYEQYF.

This rearrangement joins TRBV6-1 to TRBJ1-1; maybe TRBD1 (6 bases). The germline CDR1 and CDR2 sequences are MNHNS and SASEGT. The CDR3 has 14 residues. The V end lost 4 bases, the J end lost 3 bases, and 12 bases lay between the germline ends. The CDR3 reads CASSVGQLYTEAFF. The CDR3, as DNA: TGTGCCAGCAGTGTCGGACAGCTGTACACTGAAGCTTTCTTT.

This clone was counted a few times. The chain employs TRBV16 and TRBJ1-2; TRBD1 might be the D (5 bases). The V end lost 2 bases, the J end lost 7 bases, and 14 bases lay between the germline ends. This CDR3 comprises 14 residues. Germline CDR1 and CDR2: KGHSY and FQNENV. CDR3 sequence (DNA): TGTGCCAGCAGCCAAAGGCAGGAGGGACTTGGCTACACCTTC. This translates into CASSQRQEGLGYTF.

This clone has more than one count but fewer than ten. The chain recombines TRBV27 with TRBJ2-5, with 10 bases aligning to TRBD1. The end of the DNA is better explained by TRBJ2-7, so the J call may be wrong. Per the germline V gene, CDR1 is MNHEY and CDR2 is SMNVEV (reference sequence). The CDR3 is 16 amino acids. CDR3 loop: CASKATGGASLYEQYF. CDR3 DNA: TGTGCCAGCAAAGCGACAGGGGGCGCAAGTTTGTACGAGCAGTACTTC.

A few counts support this clone. The chain is built from TRBV9 and TRBJ1-4; 7 bases map to TRBD1. In germline, CDR1 is SGDLS, CDR2 YYNGEE. After removal of 2 bases from V and 0 bases from J, the junction contained 1 base not matched to a gene. The CDR3 extends over 15 amino acids. In nucleotides, the CDR3 is TGTGCCAGCAGCGTTCAGGGGGCAACTAATGAAAAACTGTTTTTT. Its protein product is CASSVQGATNEKLFF.

The rearrangement uses TRBV7-2 and TRBJ2-1, with 9 bases lining up with TRBD1. V dropped 4 bases and J dropped 9; count of bases not matched to a gene: 13. The germline V gene encodes CDR1 SGHTA and CDR2 FQGNSA. This CDR3 spans 16 amino acids. The CDR3 sequence: CASSSLRQGVFGEQFF. DNA for the CDR3: TGTGCCAGCAGCTCTCTCCGACAGGGGGTCTTCGGTGAGCAGTTCTTC.

The table lists this clone with a few counts. The chain combines TRBV6-6 with TRBJ1-2; TRBD1 matches 7 bases. With V trimmed by 6 bases and J by 2 bases, 3 bases remained unmatched. Looked up from germline, CDR1 is MNHNY and CDR2 is SVGAGI (reference sequence). The CDR3 consists of 13 residues. For the CDR3, the DNA is TGTGCCAGCAGCCAGGGACAGAACTATGGCTACACCTTC. Protein sequence: CASSQGQNYGYTF.